This T cell receptor (beta chain) originates from a study of Graves' ophthalmopathy and Graves' hyperthyroidism. Germline loops: CDR1 MDHEN, CDR2 SYDVKM. The CDR3 spans 14 residues. Between the trimmed V and J ends, which lost 0 bases and 2 bases, there was a span of 8 bases. Comments on this clonotype: Its antigen is currently unknown.

Broader study findings: Blood also harbored most expanded thyroid clonotypes above 0.001 frequency.

Serum thyroxine and TRAb, along with clinical symptoms, thyroid ultrasound and orbital computed tomography, were what diagnosis relied on. Amplification of the TCR beta CDR3 regions used RNA transcripts (as template). First-round RT-PCR with HTBI primers preceded a second-round multiplex PCR. MiXCR, applied by TCRdb to the multiplex PCR reads, yields one record per CDR3 protein. The sample contains approximately 460,000 distinct CDR3 sequences, approximately 15% of which appear only once. The origin of this receptor is a woman in her 30s with Graves' ophthalmopathy. The V call is TRBV28, the J call TRBJ2-7; tentatively, D is TRBD2 (6 bases). The source material was blood. Written as DNA, the CDR3 is TGTGCCAGCAGTTTATGGCGGGGAACCTACGAGCAGTACTTC. It translates to CASSLWRGTYEQYF.